These 23 T cell receptor beta chains share one sample of origin, sequenced in a study of blood T cell repertoires in COVID-19. Measured with immunoSEQ multiplex PCR; TCRdb has only the in-frame clones, and not every one. This table has tens of thousands of clones, more than 80% appearing once. Sequences were obtained from peripheral blood. These receptors were collected from a man aged 50 to 59 with active or convalescent COVID-19.

This clone was detected once. This sequence joins TRBV29-1 and TRBJ1-2; 7 bases match TRBD1. The CDR3 consists of 13 residues. Germline CDR1 is SQVTM and CDR2 is ANQGSEA. Trimming cost V 5 bases and J 4 bases; bases outside gene matches: 7. CDR3 loop: CSVRGTATYGYTF. Here the CDR3 DNA reads TGCAGCGTTAGGGGGACAGCAACCTATGGCTACACCTTC.

The V gene is TRBV5-1, the J gene TRBJ2-2; D is unclear. This CDR3 has 13 residues. V dropped 0 bases and J dropped 3 bases, with 3 bases sitting between them. Germline V gives CDR1 SGHRS, CDR2 YFSETQ. CDR3 bases: TGCGCCAGCAGCTTGGCTGACACCGGGGAGCTGTTTTTT. Translated: CASSLADTGELFF. The whole variable domain, remainder taken from reference TRBV5-1 and TRBJ2-2, is KAGVTQTPRYLIKTRGQQVTLSCSPISGHRSVSWYQQTPGQGLQFLFEYFSETQRNKGNFPGRFSGRQFSNSRSEMNVSTLELGDSALYLCASSLADTGELFFGEGSRLTVL.

J is TRBJ2-1 and V is TRBV27, with 11 bases fitting TRBD2. V was clipped by 1 base and J by 10 bases; unmatched bases: 6. CDR1 and CDR2 (germline): MNHEY, SMNVEV (reference sequence). The CDR3 is made up of 15 amino acids. CDR3 loop: CASSLLSGTSGEQFF. The DNA of the CDR3 is TGTGCCAGCAGTTTATTGTCCGGGACTAGCGGCGAGCAGTTCTTC.

The chain couples TRBV6-2 or TRBV6-3 to TRBJ2-5; a possible D gene is TRBD2 (7 bases). Germline V CDR1 and CDR2: MNHEY, SVGEGT. V gave up 2 bases and J gave up 5 bases, with 15 bases separating them. CDR3 length: 15 amino acids. The CDR3 DNA reads as TGTGCCAGCAGTTACGGGGGGGGGCAGCGGGAGACCCAGTACTTC. Its translation: CASSYGGGQRETQYF.

This clone was found many times. The chain combines TRBV11-2 with TRBJ1-2, with 7 bases fitting TRBD1. The CDR3 sequence is 15 residues long. Germline V CDR1 and CDR2: SGHAT, FQNNGV. V was clipped by 3 bases and J by 1 base; unmatched bases: 5. CDR3: CASSLAGGFNYGYTF. Here the CDR3 DNA reads TGTGCCAGCAGCTTGGCAGGGGGTTTTAACTATGGCTACACCTTC.

The rearrangement uses TRBV6-5 and TRBJ2-1; D not resolved. Germline V gene data show CDR1 as MNHEY and CDR2 as SVGAGI. V lost 2 bases to trimming and J lost 5 bases, with 7 bases between them. This CDR3 is 13 amino acids long. This CDR3 reads CASSYGSNNEQFF. CDR3 in DNA: TGTGCCAGCAGTTACGGTAGCAACAATGAGCAGTTCTTC.

The chain carries TRBV7-2 and TRBJ2-1; TRBD2 matches at 12 bases. Germline V CDR1 and CDR2: SGHTA, FQGNSA. The CDR3 has 16 amino acids. After removal of 3 bases from V and 4 bases from J, the junction contained 4 bases not matched to a gene. CDR3 coding DNA: TGTGCCAGCAGCTTGACTAGCGGGAGTGCGTACAATGAGCAGTTCTTC. It translates to CASSLTSGSAYNEQFF.

V is TRBV24-1 and J is TRBJ2-7; D perhaps matches TRBD1 (6 bases). The CDR3 spans 15 residues. Germline V gene data show CDR1 as KGHDR and CDR2 as SFDVKD. The V end was cut by 3 bases, the J end by 5 bases, with 16 bases between. CDR3 amino acids: CATSDAKQGFNEQYF. The CDR3 region has the DNA TGTGCCACCAGTGATGCCAAACAGGGTTTCAACGAGCAGTACTTC.

The chain uses TRBV5-4 and TRBJ1-2; possibly TRBD1 for D (5 bases). Looked up from germline, CDR1 is SGHNT and CDR2 is YYREEE (reference sequence). The germline V and J ends were trimmed by 3 bases and 7 bases, with 22 bases remaining between them. The CDR3 contains 16 residues. The CDR3 sequence is CASSSAGRRFQGGYTF. The CDR3 DNA sequence: TGTGCCAGCAGCTCGGCGGGACGGCGGTTTCAGGGTGGCTACACCTTC.

This clone has a handful of counts. The chain joins TRBV29-1 to TRBJ1-1; D perhaps matches TRBD1 (6 bases). Trimming stripped 2 bases from V and 9 bases from J, with 10 bases between. The CDR3 is made up of 11 amino acids. Germline assignment: CDR1 SQVTM and CDR2 ANQGSEA. CDR3 nucleotides: TGCAGCGTTGAATTCGGGGGGCAAGCTTTCTTT. Translation gives CSVEFGGQAFF.

CDR3 region: CSVEKDRVEGTEAFF. The CDR3 DNA sequence: TGCAGCGTTGAGAAGGACAGGGTGGAGGGAACTGAAGCTTTCTTT. The V and J genes are TRBV29-1 and TRBJ1-1, with 8 bases lining up with TRBD1. This CDR3 is built from 15 residues. Germline CDR1 SQVTM, CDR2 ANQGSEA. Losses at the gene ends were 3 bases for V and 5 bases for J; bases not matched to a gene: 11.

The rearrangement links TRBV6-5 to TRBJ1-6, with 7 bases identical to TRBD1. The CDR3 is 15 residues long. Germline V lookup: CDR1 MNHEY, CDR2 SVGAGI. Losses at the gene ends were 10 bases for V and 3 bases for J; bases not matched to a gene: 9. This CDR3 is CATRNPGGYNSPLHF. CDR3 sequence (DNA): TGTGCCACCCGGAACCCAGGGGGCTATAATTCACCCCTCCACTTT.

As DNA, the CDR3 is TGCGCCAGCAGCCAAACCCTCCGGGAAAAACTGTTTTTT. Its translation is CASSQTLREKLFF. J is TRBJ1-4 and V is TRBV4-3; D is unclear. The CDR3 consists of 13 residues. Germline values: CDR1 LGHNA, CDR2 YSLEER. V dropped 2 bases and J dropped 8 bases, with 9 bases sitting between them.

This rearrangement joins TRBV5-1 to TRBJ2-5; TRBD2 agrees at 7 bases. V lost 2 bases, J lost 1 base, and 2 bases stayed unmatched. CDR3 length: 14 amino acids. Germline V CDR1 and CDR2: SGHRS, YFSETQ. The DNA of the CDR3 is TGCGCCAGCAGCTTTACGGGGGGCCAAGAGACCCAGTACTTC. Its protein product is CASSFTGGQETQYF.

This sequence joins TRBV10-3 and TRBJ2-5; TRBD1 is a possible D gene (5 bases). The CDR3 runs to 13 residues. V gave up 2 bases and J gave up 5 bases, with 9 bases separating them. Germline-derived CDR1 and CDR2 are ENHRY and SYGVKD. CDR3 nucleotides: TGTGCCATCAGTGAGGCAGGGCTCGAGACCCAGTACTTC. It specifies CAISEAGLETQYF.

The CDR3 region is CASSQVTSGAGDTQYF. The DNA of the CDR3 is TGTGCCAGCAGCCAAGTGACTAGCGGAGCGGGAGATACGCAGTATTTT. The chain recombines TRBV3-1 (or the pseudogene TRBV3-2) with TRBJ2-3; TRBD2 matches 9 bases. This CDR3 comprises 16 residues. Germline V CDR1 and CDR2: LGHDT, YNNKEL (reference sequence). The V segment lost 1 base and the J segment 5 bases; nucleotides outside the gene matches: 7.

V is TRBV5-1 and J is TRBJ1-2; 7 nucleotides align to TRBD1. This CDR3 has 14 residues. The V and J ends lost 0 bases and 4 bases, in that order; junction bases with no gene match: 3. Germline V lookup: CDR1 SGHRS, CDR2 YFSETQ. The DNA of the CDR3 is TGCGCCAGCAGCTTGGAGGGGGCAACCTATGGCTACACCTTC. This gives the protein CASSLEGATYGYTF.

The rearrangement joins TRBV5-5 to TRBJ2-5, with 7 nucleotides matching TRBD2. After removal of 0 bases from V and 5 bases from J, the junction contained 7 bases not matched to a gene. The germline CDR1 and CDR2 sequences are SGHKS and YYEKEE (reference sequence). This CDR3 is 15 amino acids long. For the CDR3, the DNA is TGTGCCAGCAGCTTGGAAACCATTAGCGGGGAGACCCAGTACTTC. This translates into CASSLETISGETQYF. The variable domain in full, completed from reference TRBV5-5 and TRBJ2-5, reads DAGVTQSPTHLIKTRGQQVTLRCSPISGHKSVSWYQQVLGQGPQFIFQYYEKEERGRGNFPDRFSARQFPNYSSELNVNALLLGDSALYLCASSLETISGETQYFGPGTRLLVL.

This clone was observed a handful of times. The chain links TRBV7-2 to TRBJ1-2; no reliable D call. This CDR3 has 13 residues. The germline gives CDR1 SGHTA, CDR2 FQGNSA. The V gene lost 5 bases and the J gene lost 3 bases, with 10 bases spanning the gap. CDR3 loop: CASSGGWYYGYTF. The CDR3 nucleotides read TGTGCCAGCAGCGGCGGCTGGTACTATGGCTACACCTTC.

The V call is TRBV7-9, the J call TRBJ2-3, with 12 bases matching TRBD1. The V gene end was trimmed by 5 bases and the J gene end by 6 bases; junction bases not matched to a gene: 6. CDR1 is SEHNR and CDR2 is FQNEAQ in the germline V gene (reference sequence). This CDR3 is 15 amino acids long. The CDR3 nucleotides read TGTGCCAGCAGCCCAGGGACAGGGGGCGAGGATACGCAGTATTTT. Translated: CASSPGTGGEDTQYF. The complete variable domain, with remaining parts taken from reference TRBV7-9 and TRBJ2-3, reads DTGVSQNPRHKITKRGQNVTFRCDPISEHNRLYWYRQTLGQGPEFLTYFQNEAQLEKSRLLSDRFSAERPKGSFSTLEIQRTEQGDSAMYLCASSPGTGGEDTQYFGPGTRLTVL.

The J gene is TRBJ1-4, the V gene TRBV24-1, with D tentatively TRBD1 (5 bases). Germline CDR1 reads KGHDR; CDR2 reads SFDVKD. This CDR3 region has 15 residues. The V end was cut by 3 bases, the J end by 8 bases, with 15 bases between. The CDR3 region is CATSDRDAGGEKLFF. The DNA for the CDR3 is TGTGCCACCAGTGATCGGGACGCCGGGGGGGAAAAACTGTTTTTT.

The gene calls are TRBV21-1 and TRBJ2-7; no DNA check was done on the table's D call, TRBD1. TRBV21-1 has pseudogene status. The CDR3 covers 19 residues. This CDR3 is CASSRSARVLMGAPYEQYF. The CDR3 coding sequence is TGTGCCAGCAGCCGCTCCGCGAGGGTTCTTATGGGGGCCCCCTACGAGCAGTACTTC.

The rearrangement uses TRBV28 and TRBJ2-5, with D possibly TRBD2 on 6 matching bases. Germline V gives CDR1 MDHEN, CDR2 SYDVKM. This CDR3 spans 12 amino acids. V lost 8 bases and J 4 bases, leaving 11 bases between the germline ends. The CDR3 DNA reads as TGTGCCAGCGAGGGACTGGTAGAGACCCAGTACTTC. Translated: CASEGLVETQYF.